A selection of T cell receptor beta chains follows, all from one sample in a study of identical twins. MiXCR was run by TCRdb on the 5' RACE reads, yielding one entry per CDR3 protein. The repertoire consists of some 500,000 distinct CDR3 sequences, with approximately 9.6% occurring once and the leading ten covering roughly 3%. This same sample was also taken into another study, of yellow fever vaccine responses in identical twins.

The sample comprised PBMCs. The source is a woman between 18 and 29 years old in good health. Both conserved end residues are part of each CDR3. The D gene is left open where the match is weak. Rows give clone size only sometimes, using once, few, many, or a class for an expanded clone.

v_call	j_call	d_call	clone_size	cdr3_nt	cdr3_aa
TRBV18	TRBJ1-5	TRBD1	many	TGTGCCAGCTCACCAGACAGGGTATGGCAGCCCCAGCATTTT	CASSPDRVWQPQHF
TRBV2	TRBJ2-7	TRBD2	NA	TGTGCCAGCAGTGACCCCTCTAGCGGGGAGGGATCCGAGCAGTACTTC	CASSDPSSGEGSEQYF
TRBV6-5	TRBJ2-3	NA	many	TGTGCCAGCAGTTACCCGACAGGGAGGGGCTCAGATACGCAGTATTTT	CASSYPTGRGSDTQYF
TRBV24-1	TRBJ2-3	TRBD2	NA	TGTGCCACCAGTGATTCCTTCGGACTAGCGAGAAGCACAGATACGCAGTATTTT	CATSDSFGLARSTDTQYF
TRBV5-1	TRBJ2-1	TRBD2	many	TGCGCCAGCAGCTTGGCCGATAGCGGGAGGGTCAATGAGCAGTTCTTC	CASSLADSGRVNEQFF
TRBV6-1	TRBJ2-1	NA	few	TGTGCCAGCAGTATCCCGGGGGACAATGAGCAGTTCTTC	CASSIPGDNEQFF
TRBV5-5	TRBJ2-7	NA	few	TGTGCCAGCGTCCGAAGGGTACCGGGCTACGAGCAGTACTTC	CASVRRVPGYEQYF
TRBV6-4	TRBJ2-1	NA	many	TGTGCCAGCAGTGACGGGCCCTACAATGAGCAGTTCTTC	CASSDGPYNEQFF
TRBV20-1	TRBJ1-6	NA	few	TGCAGTGCTAGAGACGGGGCAGGGTGGAAGTCACCCCTCCACTTT	CSARDGAGWKSPLHF
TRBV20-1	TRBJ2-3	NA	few	TGCAGTGGAAGTTCCACTAGCACAGATACGCAGTATTTT	CSGSSTSTDTQYF
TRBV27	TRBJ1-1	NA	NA	TGTGCCAGCAGTTTAGCAGGGGTGGTCACTGAAGCTTTCTTT	CASSLAGVVTEAFF
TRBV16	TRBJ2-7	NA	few	TGTGCCAGCAGCCAATCCGCGACACCCGGACCCTACGAGCAGTACTTC	CASSQSATPGPYEQYF
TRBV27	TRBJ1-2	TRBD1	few	TGTGCCAGCAGTACGACAGGGGTTGATGGCTACACCTTC	CASSTTGVDGYTF
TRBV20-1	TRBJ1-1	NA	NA	TGCAGTGTCAGGAGGGACACTGAAGCTTTCTTT	CSVRRDTEAFF
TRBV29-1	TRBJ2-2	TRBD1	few	TGCAGCGTGGGACAGGGTTCCTGGAACACCGGGGAGCTGTTTTTT	CSVGQGSWNTGELFF
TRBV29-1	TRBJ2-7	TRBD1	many	TGCAGCGTAGAAGACAGGGCTAACCACGAGCAGTACTTC	CSVEDRANHEQYF
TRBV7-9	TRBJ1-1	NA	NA	TGTGCCAGCAGCACCGGACAGTTCTTGAACACTGAAGCTTTCTTT	CASSTGQFLNTEAFF
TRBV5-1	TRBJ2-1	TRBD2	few	TGCGCCAGCACCCACCGCCCGGGACTAGTCGGGGGTGAGCAGTTCTTC	CASTHRPGLVGGEQFF
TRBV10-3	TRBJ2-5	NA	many	TGTGCCATCAGTGAGTCGCTCACAGGGGAGGTCCAAGAGACCCAGTACTTC	CAISESLTGEVQETQYF
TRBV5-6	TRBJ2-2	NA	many	TGTGCCAGCAGCTTTTTTATTGGCAGAACGAACACCGGGGAGCTGTTTTTT	CASSFFIGRTNTGELFF
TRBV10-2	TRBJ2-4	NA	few	TGCGCCAGCAGGTTTGACAGGTCCAAAAACATTCAGTACTTC	CASRFDRSKNIQYF
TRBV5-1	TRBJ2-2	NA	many	TGCGCCAGCAGCTTGGGACTATCCTTGAACACCGGGGAGCTGTTTTTT	CASSLGLSLNTGELFF
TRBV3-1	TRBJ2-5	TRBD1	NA	TGTGCCAGCAGCCCCAGGGGGCGTTCCCAAGAGACCCAGTACTTC	CASSPRGRSQETQYF
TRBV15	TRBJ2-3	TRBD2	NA	TGTGCCACCAGCAGAGATCAGGCTAGCGGGAGTGCAGATACGCAGTATTTT	CATSRDQASGSADTQYF
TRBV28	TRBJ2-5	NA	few	TGTGCCAGCAGTTTGGGTCGGACTACTCAAGAGACCCAGTACTTC	CASSLGRTTQETQYF
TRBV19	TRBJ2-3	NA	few	TGTGCCAGTAGTACGATCGACCGGGACTCCCTCACAGATACGCAGTATTTT	CASSTIDRDSLTDTQYF
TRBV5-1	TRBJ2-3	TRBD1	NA	TGCGCCAGCAGCCGGACCGGGACAGGGGCGGATACGCAGTATTTT	CASSRTGTGADTQYF
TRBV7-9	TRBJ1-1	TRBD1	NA	TGTGTCAGCAGCACGACAGGGTCTGGCACTGAAGCTTTCTTT	CVSSTTGSGTEAFF
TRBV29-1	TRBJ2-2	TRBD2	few	TGCAGCGTTCGGTGGACTAGCGGGTCGGATGGGGAGCTGTTTTTT	CSVRWTSGSDGELFF
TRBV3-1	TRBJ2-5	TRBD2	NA	TGTGCCAGCAGCCAAGTACCTAGCGGGGGGGCCGATGGGACCCAGTACTTC	CASSQVPSGGADGTQYF
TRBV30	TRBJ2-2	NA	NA	TGTGCCTGGAGTGTACTACGGCTTGGGTCTAGCATGACGGGGGAGCTGTTTTTT	CAWSVLRLGSSMTGELFF
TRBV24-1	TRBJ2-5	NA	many	TGTGCCACCAGTGATCCAGGGCGAGGGGGAGAGGAAGAGACCCAGTACTTC	CATSDPGRGGEEETQYF
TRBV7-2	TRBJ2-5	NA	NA	TGTGCCAGCGTTCCCCCGAGGACGTGGGAAAAGACCCAGTACTTC	CASVPPRTWEKTQYF
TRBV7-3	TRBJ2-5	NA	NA	TGTGCCAGCAGCCCGACCGCGGGGTCGGAGACCCAGTACTTC	CASSPTAGSETQYF
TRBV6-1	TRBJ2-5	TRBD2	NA	TGTGCCAGCAGCCCCACCTTAGCGGGAGCCTTAGAGACCCAGTACTTC	CASSPTLAGALETQYF
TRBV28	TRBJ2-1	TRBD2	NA	TGTGCCAGCAGTACGGGAGGGCCCTACAATGAGCAGTTCTTC	CASSTGGPYNEQFF
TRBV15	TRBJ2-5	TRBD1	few	TGTGCCACCAGCCTAGGGGGCGCGGAGACCCAGTACTTC	CATSLGGAETQYF
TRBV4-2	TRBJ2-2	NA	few	TGTGCCAGCAGCCAAGATCCTAGCACCGGGGAGCTGTTTTTT	CASSQDPSTGELFF
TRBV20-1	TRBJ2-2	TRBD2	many	TGCAGTGCCACGGCTAGCGGGAGATTTTCGGAGCTGTTTTTT	CSATASGRFSELFF
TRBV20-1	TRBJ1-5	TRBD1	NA	TGCAGTGCTTACCGATTCACTGGACAGGGAGGGCAGCCCCAGCATTTT	CSAYRFTGQGGQPQHF
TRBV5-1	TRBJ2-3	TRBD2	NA	TGCGCCAGCAGCTTCAACGGGAGGGCCACAGATACGCAGTATTTT	CASSFNGRATDTQYF
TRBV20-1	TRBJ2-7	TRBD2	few	TGCAGTGCTAGGGGGGCTAGCGGGATCTTATGGGAGCAGTACTTC	CSARGASGILWEQYF
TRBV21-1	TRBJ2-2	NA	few	TGTGCCAGCAGCAATCGTTCCGGGAACACCGGGGAGCTGTTTTTT	CASSNRSGNTGELFF
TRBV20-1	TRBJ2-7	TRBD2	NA	TGCAGTGCTAGATTACTAGCGGGGGACTCCTACGAGCAGTACTTC	CSARLLAGDSYEQYF
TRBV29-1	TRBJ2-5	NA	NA	TGCAGCGTTGAAAAAGGGGCGGAGACCCAGTACTTC	CSVEKGAETQYF
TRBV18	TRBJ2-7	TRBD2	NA	TGTGCCAGCTCTAAGCGGGATGTATCCTACGAGCAGTACTTC	CASSKRDVSYEQYF